Each of the 27 T cell receptor beta chains below was sequenced from the same sample in a study of blood T cell repertoires in COVID-19. Some clones are missing from TCRdb's copy, which holds only in-frame ones; the method was immunoSEQ multiplex PCR. The table shows approximately 190,000 clones, with 70% to 90% occurring only once. The sample comprised peripheral blood. The receptors here all came from a man in his 60s with active or convalescent COVID-19.

This clone was detected a few times. The V call is TRBV15, the J call TRBJ2-7; TRBD2 is a possible D gene (5 bases). Trimming removed 3 bases at V and 4 bases at J, with 16 bases between. Germline V gene data show CDR1 as LNHNV and CDR2 as YYDKDF (reference sequence). The CDR3 spans 15 residues. The CDR3 nucleotides are TGTGCCACCAGCAGGAACCCGGGGTCCTTTTACGAGCAGTACTTC. Protein: CATSRNPGSFYEQYF.

The rearrangement uses TRBV4-1 and TRBJ2-5; no firm D call. Looked up from germline, CDR1 is MGHRA and CDR2 is YSYEKL. V dropped 1 base and J dropped 4 bases, with 4 bases sitting between them. The CDR3 runs 12 residues. The CDR3 bases are TGCGCCAGCAGCCAAGGAGGAGAGACCCAGTACTTC. Translating gives CASSQGGETQYF.

The gene calls are TRBV12-5 and TRBJ1-3, with 11 bases lining up with TRBD1. CDR3 size: 16 residues. Germline V gene lookup returns CDR1 LGHNT and CDR2 FRNRAP. Trimming removed 5 bases from V and 2 bases from J; junction bases left unmatched: 5. In DNA, the CDR3 is TGTGCTAGTGGTACAGGACAGGGGGCAACTGGAAACACCATATATTTT. Protein sequence: CASGTGQGATGNTIYF.

The V call is TRBV11-2, the J call TRBJ2-2; no clear D. The CDR3 is made up of 14 amino acids. V was clipped by 4 bases and J by 3 bases, with 9 bases between them. Germline values: CDR1 SGHAT, CDR2 FQNNGV. Here the CDR3 DNA reads TGTGCCAGCAGCTCTCGACGGGACACCGGGGAGCTGTTTTTT. This translates into CASSSRRDTGELFF.

The chain combines TRBV4-2 with TRBJ2-2; TRBD2 agrees at 12 bases. CDR1 LGHNA and CDR2 YNFKEQ come from the germline V gene. The CDR3 is 19 amino acids. V lost 1 base and J lost 2; bases outside the gene matches: 8. The CDR3 sequence: CASSQVSLAGGINTGELFF. The CDR3 DNA reads TGTGCCAGCAGCCAAGTTAGCCTAGCGGGGGGGATAAACACCGGGGAGCTGTTTTTT.

This chain joins TRBV15 and TRBJ1-2; TRBD1 matches at 8 bases. The germline gives CDR1 LNHNV, CDR2 YYDKDF (reference sequence). The V gene end was trimmed by 6 bases and the J gene end by 7 bases; junction bases not matched to a gene: 7. This CDR3 region has 13 residues. CDR3 in DNA: TGTGCCACCAGTCAACAGGGGGATGGTGGCTACACCTTC. Translating it yields CATSQQGDGGYTF.

Written as DNA, the CDR3 is TGTGCCAGCAGCTTTGGGGGGGAAGACATTCAGTACTTC. Protein product: CASSFGGEDIQYF. J is TRBJ2-4 and V is TRBV7-9; 7 bases are a match to TRBD2. The germline V gene encodes CDR1 SEHNR and CDR2 FQNEAQ (reference sequence). The CDR3 runs 13 residues. J gave up 8 bases and V 3 bases, and 4 bases lay outside the gene matches.

This chain connects TRBV2 to TRBJ2-5, with 12 bases matching TRBD1. The CDR3 is 12 residues long. Trimming took 10 bases from V and 5 from J; bases not matched to a gene: 2. The germline gives CDR1 SNHLY, CDR2 FYNNEI. Here the CDR3 DNA reads TGTGCCATCGGGACAGGGGGCGAGACCCAGTACTTC. Translated, it gives CAIGTGGETQYF.

The V call is TRBV19, the J call TRBJ1-5; the match to TRBD1 covers 7 bases. The junction had 9 bases not matched to a gene; V was cut back by 4 bases and J by 0 bases. Germline CDR1 LNHDA, CDR2 SQIVND (reference sequence). This CDR3 contains 17 residues. The CDR3, as DNA: TGTGCCAGTAGTACTCGGGACAGAACTTATAGCAATCAGCCCCAGCATTTT. Translation: CASSTRDRTYSNQPQHF.

This chain connects TRBV7-8 to TRBJ1-2; TRBD1 might be the D (5 bases). The CDR3 consists of 14 residues. CDR1 and CDR2 (germline): SGHVS, FQNEAQ. V lost 1 base and J lost 4, with 10 bases in between. The CDR3 protein is CASSLDARVYGYTF. The CDR3 DNA reads TGTGCCAGCAGCTTAGACGCCAGGGTCTATGGCTACACCTTC.

The table lists this clone with a count of one. The chain links TRBV2 to TRBJ2-3, with D possibly matching TRBD1 (5 bases). The CDR3 totals 11 residues. In germline, CDR1 is SNHLY, CDR2 FYNNEI. V was cut by 11 bases and J by 6 bases, with 12 bases left in between. CDR3 protein: CAGALRDTQYF. CDR3 sequence (DNA): TGTGCCGGGGCCCTCCGGGATACGCAGTATTTT.

The chain uses TRBV4-2 and TRBJ1-2; D unclear. V was cut by 0 bases and J by 6 bases, with 2 bases left in between. Germline CDR1 is LGHNA and CDR2 is YNFKEQ. The CDR3 covers 11 residues. The CDR3 protein is CASSQDNGYTF. The CDR3 coding sequence is TGTGCCAGCAGCCAAGACAATGGCTACACCTTC.

The chain recombines TRBV4-2 with TRBJ2-3, with D maybe TRBD2 (7 bases). This CDR3 has 16 amino acids. The ends were cut back, 1 base at V and 1 base at J, with 12 bases in the middle. Germline-derived CDR1 and CDR2 are LGHNA and YNFKEQ. The DNA of the CDR3 is TGTGCCAGCAGCCAAGGAACGGGGGGCCGCACAGATACGCAGTATTTT. It translates to CASSQGTGGRTDTQYF.

The rearrangement joins TRBV11-2 to TRBJ2-1; D is undetermined. CDR1 and CDR2 (germline): SGHAT, FQNNGV. The CDR3 runs to 14 residues. V lost 5 bases and J lost 1, with 9 bases in between. CDR3: CASSTYSSYNEQFF. CDR3 bases: TGTGCCAGCAGCACCTATAGTTCCTACAATGAGCAGTTCTTC.

The CDR3 loop is CASSDRTGLIDGYTF. The CDR3 bases are TGTGCCAGTAGTGACCGGACAGGGTTAATTGATGGCTACACCTTC. The chain joins TRBV19 to TRBJ1-2; 8 bases are a match to TRBD1. Germline CDR1 is LNHDA and CDR2 is SQIVND (reference sequence). CDR3 length equals 15 residues. V was clipped by 5 bases and J by 6 bases; unmatched bases: 11.

Note on this clone: Other DNA sequences in this sample translate to the same CDR3. The V gene is TRBV18, the J gene TRBJ2-3; 15 bases are shared with TRBD2. The germline CDR1 and CDR2 sequences are KGHSH and LQKENI. The CDR3 spans 17 residues. The V gene end was trimmed by 0 bases and the J gene end by 4 bases; junction bases not matched to a gene: 2. The DNA of the CDR3 is TGTGCCAGCTCACCACCCGGACTAGCGGGGGGGCCAGATACGCAGTATTTT. Translating gives CASSPPGLAGGPDTQYF.

The rearrangement joins TRBV24-1 to TRBJ1-2; the D is unclear. V gave up 4 bases and J gave up 4 bases, with 12 bases separating them. The CDR3 runs to 14 residues. In germline, CDR1 is KGHDR, CDR2 SFDVKD. CDR3 sequence reads: CATSDSLAGYGYTF. The DNA for the CDR3 is TGTGCCACCAGTGACTCTCTGGCAGGCTATGGCTACACCTTC.

This clone was picked up one time. The chain employs TRBV9 and TRBJ1-1; D possibly corresponds to TRBD1 (6 bases). This CDR3 comprises 16 residues. Germline V gives CDR1 SGDLS, CDR2 YYNGEE. V dropped 4 bases and J dropped 1 base, with 17 bases sitting between them. The chain's CDR3 is CASSPQGTIGNTEAFF. As DNA, the CDR3 is TGTGCCAGCAGCCCACAAGGGACAATTGGGAACACTGAAGCTTTCTTT.

With respect to this clone: A read error may produce the germline difference seen at one junction end. The chain employs TRBV10-3 and TRBJ2-3; 13 bases are a match to TRBD2. Germline V gene data show CDR1 as ENHRY and CDR2 as SYGVKD. This CDR3 has 18 residues. This chain's CDR3 is CAISQTSGGAGSSDTQYF. The DNA for the CDR3 is TGCGCCATCAGTCAAACTAGCGGGGGGGCGGGGAGCTCAGATACGCAGTATTTT.

The sample holds a few counts of this clone. In the same sample, other DNA sequences code for this CDR3. The DNA of the CDR3 is TGCGCCAGCAGCTTGTTGGCGGGGGGCAACACCGGGGAGCTGTTTTTT. Translation gives CASSLLAGGNTGELFF. The J gene is TRBJ2-2, the V gene TRBV5-1, with 8 bases lining up with TRBD2. The CDR3 runs 16 residues. Germline lookup yields CDR1 SGHRS and CDR2 YFSETQ. Trimming at V came to 1 base and at J to 2 bases, leaving 4 bases not matched to a gene.

The chain is built from TRBV19 and TRBJ1-3; possible D gene TRBD1, 6 bases. There are 15 residues in the CDR3. V shed 3 bases and J shed 1 base, with 10 bases lying between them. CDR1 is LNHDA, CDR2 SQIVND, per germline (reference sequence). The chain's CDR3 is CASSMARGSGNTIYF. The DNA of the CDR3 is TGTGCCAGTAGTATGGCCAGGGGATCTGGAAACACCATATATTTT. Based on the CDR3 plus reference TRBV19 and TRBJ1-3, the full variable domain is DGGITQSPKYLFRKEGQNVTLSCEQNLNHDAMYWYRQDPGQGLRLIYYSQIVNDFQKGDIAEGYSVSREKKESFPLTVTSAQKNPTAFYLCASSMARGSGNTIYFGEGSWLTVV.

This clone has just a few counts. The chain recombines TRBV19 with TRBJ2-1; TRBD2 aligns across 8 bases. The CDR3 is 13 residues long. The germline CDR1 and CDR2 sequences are LNHDA and SQIVND (reference sequence). The ends lost 7 bases at V and 10 bases at J; junction bases unmatched: 9. CDR3 sequence (DNA): TGTGCCAGTAATAGCGGGGAGGCCGGCGAGCAGTTCTTC. It yields the protein CASNSGEAGEQFF.

The V call is TRBV9, the J call TRBJ1-6; D not resolved. The CDR3 spans 17 residues. Germline V gene lookup returns CDR1 SGDLS and CDR2 YYNGEE. V lost 0 bases and J 0 bases, leaving 10 bases between the germline ends. Here the CDR3 DNA reads TGTGCCAGCAGCGTAGACCCGTATAGCTCCTATAATTCACCCCTCCACTTT. Its protein is CASSVDPYSSYNSPLHF.

The sample holds a few counts of this clone. The same CDR3 is also encoded by other DNA sequences in this sample. The CDR3 DNA reads as TGTGCCAGCAGTTACGGACAGGGGGCCTACGAGCAGTACTTC. Translated, it gives CASSYGQGAYEQYF. This rearrangement joins TRBV6-5 to TRBJ2-7; TRBD1 aligns across 10 bases. The length of the CDR3 is 14 residues. V lost 2 bases and J lost 2; bases outside the gene matches: 0. Germline CDR1 MNHEY, CDR2 SVGAGI.

The chain has TRBV5-4 and TRBJ2-7; 9 nucleotides align to TRBD1. CDR3 length equals 15 residues. The V gene end was trimmed by 0 bases and the J gene end by 5 bases; junction bases not matched to a gene: 6. In germline, CDR1 is SGHNT, CDR2 YYREEE (reference sequence). Here the CDR3 reads CASSLAWDRVDEQYF. The CDR3 region has the DNA TGTGCCAGCAGCTTGGCTTGGGACAGGGTGGACGAGCAGTACTTC.

The chain recombines TRBV2 with TRBJ1-3, with D unresolved. V lost 1 base to trimming and J lost 0 bases, with 7 bases between them. The V gene's germline CDR1 is SNHLY and CDR2 FYNNEI. The CDR3 sequence is 15 residues long. The CDR3 protein is CASSEESVSGNTIYF. As DNA, the CDR3 is TGTGCCAGCAGTGAAGAATCCGTCTCTGGAAACACCATATATTTT.

The V call is TRBV18, the J call TRBJ1-5; TRBD1 matches 7 bases. The CDR3 has 14 residues. The ends lost 4 bases at V and 8 bases at J; junction bases unmatched: 8. Germline V gives CDR1 KGHSH, CDR2 LQKENI. The CDR3 region is CASSLSGQDKPQHF. In DNA form, the CDR3 reads TGTGCCAGCTCACTATCCGGACAGGATAAGCCCCAGCATTTT.